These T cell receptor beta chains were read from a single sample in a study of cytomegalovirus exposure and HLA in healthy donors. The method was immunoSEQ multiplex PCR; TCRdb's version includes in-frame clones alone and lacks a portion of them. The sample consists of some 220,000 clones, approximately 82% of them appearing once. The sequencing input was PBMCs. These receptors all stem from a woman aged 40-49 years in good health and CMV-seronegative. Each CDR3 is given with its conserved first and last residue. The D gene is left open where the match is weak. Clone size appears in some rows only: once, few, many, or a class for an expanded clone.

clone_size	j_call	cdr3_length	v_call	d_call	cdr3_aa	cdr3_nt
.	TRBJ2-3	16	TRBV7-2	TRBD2	CASSYGASGGSDTQYF	TGTGCCAGCAGTTACGGGGCTAGCGGGGGGTCAGATACGCAGTATTTT
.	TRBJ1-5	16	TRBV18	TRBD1	CASSGQGAQVDQPQHF	TGTGCCAGCTCAGGACAGGGTGCACAAGTGGATCAGCCCCAGCATTTT
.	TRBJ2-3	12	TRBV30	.	CAWTQFTDTQYF	TGTGCCTGGACACAGTTCACAGATACGCAGTATTTT
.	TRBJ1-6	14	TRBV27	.	CASSFGLLNSPLHF	TGTGCCAGCAGTTTTGGCCTTCTTAATTCGCCCCTCCACTTT
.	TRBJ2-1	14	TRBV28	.	CASSFYPGGHEQFF	TGTGCCAGCAGTTTCTACCCTGGAGGGCATGAGCAGTTCTTC
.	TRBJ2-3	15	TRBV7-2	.	CASSFAGTLTDTQYF	TGTGCCAGCAGCTTCGCGGGGACTCTAACAGATACGCAGTATTTT
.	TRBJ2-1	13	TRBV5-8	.	CASSFGVADEQFF	TGTGCCAGCAGCTTCGGGGTCGCCGATGAGCAGTTCTTC
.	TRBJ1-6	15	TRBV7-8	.	CASSLTPKLDSPLHF	TGTGCCAGCAGCTTAACCCCTAAGTTGGATTCACCCCTCCACTTT
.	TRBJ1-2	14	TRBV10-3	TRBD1	CAIRAGDRDYGYTF	TGTGCCATCAGGGCTGGGGACAGGGACTATGGCTACACCTTC
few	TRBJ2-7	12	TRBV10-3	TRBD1	CAVGQVSYEQYF	TGTGCCGTGGGACAGGTCTCCTACGAGCAGTACTTC
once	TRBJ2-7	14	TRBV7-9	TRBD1	CASSPTGDPYEQYF	TGTGCCAGCAGCCCGACAGGGGACCCCTACGAGCAGTACTTC
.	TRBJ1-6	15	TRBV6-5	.	CASSYSSGVNSPLHF	TGTGCCAGCAGTTACTCTTCGGGAGTAAATTCACCCCTCCACTTT
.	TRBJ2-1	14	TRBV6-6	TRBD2	CASNLLAGVDEQFF	TGTGCCAGCAATCTCCTAGCGGGGGTGGATGAGCAGTTCTTC
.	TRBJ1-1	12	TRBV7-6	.	CASSLEDSEAFF	TGTGCCAGCAGCTTAGAAGACAGTGAAGCTTTCTTT
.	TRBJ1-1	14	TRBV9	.	CASSVAGAGTEAFF	TGTGCCAGCAGCGTAGCAGGGGCCGGCACTGAAGCTTTCTTT
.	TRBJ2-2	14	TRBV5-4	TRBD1	CASKGGQGTGELFF	TGTGCCAGCAAGGGAGGACAGGGCACCGGGGAGCTGTTTTTT
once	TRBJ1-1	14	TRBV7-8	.	CASSPGVAGTEAFF	TGTGCCAGCAGCCCGGGGGTGGCGGGCACTGAAGCTTTCTTT
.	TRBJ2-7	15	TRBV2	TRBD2	CASTGTSGGAYEQYF	TGTGCCAGCACCGGGACTAGCGGGGGGGCCTACGAGCAGTACTTC
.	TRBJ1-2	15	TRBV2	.	CASIRPAGVSGGYTF	TGTGCCAGCATTAGACCCGCAGGGGTTTCAGGCGGCTACACCTTC
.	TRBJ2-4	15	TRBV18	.	CASSPRLGGKNIQYF	TGTGCCAGCTCACCACGCCTGGGGGGCAAAAACATTCAGTACTTC
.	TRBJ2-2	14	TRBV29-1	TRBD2	CSVGLAGNTGELFF	TGCAGCGTTGGACTAGCGGGGAACACCGGGGAGCTGTTTTTT
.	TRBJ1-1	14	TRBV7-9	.	CASSLLPGNTEAFF	TGTGCCAGCAGCTTGCTCCCAGGAAACACTGAAGCTTTCTTT
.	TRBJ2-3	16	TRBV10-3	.	CAISELALPPTDTQYF	TGTGCCATCAGTGAACTAGCTTTGCCTCCCACAGATACGCAGTATTTT
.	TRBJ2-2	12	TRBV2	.	CASNSGAGELFF	TGTGCCAGCAATAGCGGTGCCGGGGAGCTGTTTTTT
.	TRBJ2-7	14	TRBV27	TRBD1	CASKKIRGLSEQYF	TGTGCCAGCAAAAAGATCAGGGGGCTAAGCGAGCAGTACTTC
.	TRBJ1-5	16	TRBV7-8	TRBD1	CASSLKRTGGIQPQHF	TGTGCCAGCAGCCTAAAACGGACAGGGGGTATTCAGCCCCAGCATTTT
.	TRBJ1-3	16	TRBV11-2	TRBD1	CASSSDRVHSGNTIYF	TGTGCCAGCAGTTCGGACAGGGTTCACTCTGGAAACACCATATATTTT
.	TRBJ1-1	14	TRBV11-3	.	CASSLEGRFTEAFF	TGTGCCAGCAGCTTAGAAGGGAGGTTCACTGAAGCTTTCTTT
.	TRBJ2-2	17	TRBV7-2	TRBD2	CASSWTSGGEHTGELFF	TGTGCCAGCAGCTGGACTAGCGGGGGTGAGCACACCGGGGAGCTGTTTTTT
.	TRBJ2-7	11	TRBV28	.	CASSSGDEQYF	TGTGCCAGCAGTTCGGGGGACGAGCAGTACTTC
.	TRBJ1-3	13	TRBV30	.	CAWSGNSGNTIYF	TGTGCCTGGAGTGGAAATAGTGGAAACACCATATATTTT
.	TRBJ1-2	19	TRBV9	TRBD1	CASSVAADRVGGLSYGYTF	TGTGCCAGCAGCGTAGCTGCGGACAGGGTTGGGGGTCTCTCATATGGCTACACCTTC
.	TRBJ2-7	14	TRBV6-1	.	CASKGETLSYEQYF	TGTGCCAGCAAGGGGGAGACGCTATCCTACGAGCAGTACTTC
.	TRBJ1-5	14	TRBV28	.	CASSLSRSNQPQHF	TGTGCCAGCAGTTTAAGCAGGAGCAATCAGCCCCAGCATTTT
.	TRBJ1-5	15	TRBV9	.	CASSVVDGTPWPQHF	TGTGCCAGCAGCGTAGTTGACGGGACTCCTTGGCCCCAGCATTTT
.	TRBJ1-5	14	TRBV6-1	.	CASSETGGNQPQHF	TGTGCCAGCAGTGAAACCGGGGGCAATCAGCCCCAGCATTTT
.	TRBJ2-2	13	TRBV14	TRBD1	CATGTGVTGELFF	TGTGCCACCGGGACAGGGGTTACCGGGGAGCTGTTTTTT
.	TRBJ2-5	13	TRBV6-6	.	CASSYEGKETQYF	TGTGCCAGCAGTTACGAGGGCAAAGAGACCCAGTACTTC
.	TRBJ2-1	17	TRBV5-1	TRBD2	CASSLGELAGGDNEQFF	TGCGCCAGCAGCTTGGGGGAACTAGCGGGGGGGGACAATGAGCAGTTCTTC
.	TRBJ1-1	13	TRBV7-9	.	CASNQGWGTEAFF	TGTGCCAGCAACCAGGGTTGGGGCACTGAAGCTTTCTTT
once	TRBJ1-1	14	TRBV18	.	CASSLRSGPSEAFF	TGTGCCAGCTCACTTCGATCAGGGCCAAGTGAAGCTTTCTTT
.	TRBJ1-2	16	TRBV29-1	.	CSVDRPLKDINYGYTF	TGCAGCGTTGACCGACCCCTTAAGGACATCAACTATGGCTACACCTTC
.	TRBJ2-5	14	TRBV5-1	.	CASSAGPGGETQYF	TGCGCCAGCAGCGCGGGCCCGGGCGGAGAGACCCAGTACTTC